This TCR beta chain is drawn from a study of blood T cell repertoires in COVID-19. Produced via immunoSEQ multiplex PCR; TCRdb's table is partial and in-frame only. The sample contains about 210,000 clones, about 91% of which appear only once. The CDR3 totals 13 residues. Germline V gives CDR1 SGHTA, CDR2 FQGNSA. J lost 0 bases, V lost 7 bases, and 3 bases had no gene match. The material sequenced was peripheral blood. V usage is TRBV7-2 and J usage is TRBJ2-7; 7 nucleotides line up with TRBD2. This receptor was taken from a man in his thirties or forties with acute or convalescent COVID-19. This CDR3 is CASNPSGSYEQYF. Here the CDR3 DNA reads TGTGCCAGCAACCCTAGCGGCTCCTACGAGCAGTACTTC. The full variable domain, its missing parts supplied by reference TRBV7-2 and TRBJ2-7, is GAGVSQSPSNKVTEKGKDVELRCDPISGHTALYWYRQSLGQGLEFLIYFQGNSAPDKSGLPSDRFSAERTGGSVSTLTIQRTQQEDSAVYLCASNPSGSYEQYFGPGTRLTVT.